This T cell receptor (beta chain) appears in the sequencing data of a study of PD-L1 blockade in urothelial cancer (dated by TCRdb to about 2017). As for the study more broadly: All patients started therapy in about 2014 and received atezolizumab 1,200 mg intravenously every 3 weeks. Durable clinical benefit meant progression-free survival longer than 6 months, and TCR features were also tested against progression-free and overall survival. Blood samples yielded a median of around 150,000 T cells and roughly 80,000 unique TCRs, with median clonality around 0.083. The study, an exploratory multi-omic analysis, examined somatic, immune and clinical correlates of response to PD-L1 blockade with atezolizumab in urothelial cancer. Durable clinical benefit was achieved by nine patients and was not achieved by 20 patients. Over 28 patients had pretreatment blood TCR-seq, roughly 24 had at least one posttreatment blood collection, and roughly 24 had tumor TCR-seq. About 90% of the roughly 29 patients were identified as males with urothelial cancer of bladder origin, and a prior smoking history was reported by 18 of 29 patients. Pretreatment tumor samples and matched peripheral blood, collected serially before and after atezolizumab treatment, underwent TCR sequencing. An ECOG performance status of 0 or 1 was recorded for the patients, and 0 to 3 prior chemotherapy regimens had been received by the patients. Blood samples were analyzed at two time points: 3 weeks after treatment start (second dose) and 6 weeks after treatment start. In the same patients, whole exome sequencing and RNA sequencing of pretreatment tumors were performed in addition to TCR sequencing.

Spanning cysteine to phenylalanine, the CDR3 consists of 17 amino acids. This entry keeps only the CDR3 DNA: 51 bases, framed from base 1. The germline V gene (reference sequence) sets CDR1 to LNHDA and CDR2 to SQIVND. For this chain, trimming is 5 bases at the V end and 4 bases at the J end, and the number of junction bases without a gene match is 13. Synthetic TCR analog templates were spiked into each PCR so that absolute template abundance could be estimated from read counts. The immunoSEQ assay was used to amplify TCRbeta CDR3 regions from genomic DNA with bias-controlled V and J gene primers. Sequencing of rearranged TCRbeta segments was done at approximately 20X coverage. The authors processed their data as follows. Clustering was used to correct sequencing errors, and CDR3s were annotated against IMGT to assign V, D and J genes. Out-of-frame and stop-codon sequences were excluded, and only productive TCRbeta rearrangements were used in downstream analyses. To compute clonality, Shannon entropy was normalized by the log of the number of unique productive sequences and then subtracted from one. Fisher's exact test with Benjamini-Hochberg correction, at a threshold of adjusted p below 0.01, was used to find clones that differed between time points or between blood and tumor. TCRdb's version of the immuneACCESS table is confined to in-frame rearrangements and falls short of the full clone set. An unresolved V gene accounts for under half of the shortfall where checked; the remainder is of unknown origin. That table supplies the V and J calls and clone size; D and trimming were determined from the DNA. The sample profile shows fewer than 65,000 clones; around nine tenths of them were found once. The ten largest clones take up around 15% of the sample.

The time point tag for this specimen amounts to: pretreatment peripheral blood. The cohort included roughly 30 patients with locally advanced or metastatic urothelial carcinoma who were treated at Memorial Sloan Kettering on a trial protocol. Peripheral blood mononuclear cells were collected from each patient pretreatment and during treatment, giving between 1 and 8 total time points per patient. The Qiagen DNeasy Blood extraction kit was used to purify genomic DNA from total PBMCs and from tumor samples. Collected pretreatment and during treatment, PBMCs were isolated and stored as previously described. For this clone: No antigen is known for it. No clone much larger than this one lies a single base away; base qualities are absent.

Overall study outcomes, separate from this receptor: Improved progression-free and overall survival was associated with having pretreatment peripheral blood TCR clonality below the median. Among patients with durable benefit, tumor-associated TCR clones showed greater expansion in peripheral blood 3 weeks after treatment started (n ≈ 20, p = 0.022). Because the sample size was small (n ≈ 29) and many of the analyses were exploratory, the results are meant to be hypothesis-generating.

This TCR was recovered from a woman aged 60-75 years with urothelial cancer. Sequenced material: PBMCs, taken around atezolizumab (anti-PD-L1) treatment. The chain joins TRBV19 to TRBJ2-1, and 8 junctional nucleotides match TRBD2. CDR3 loop: CASSVLGLASFYNEQFF. The bases read TGTGCCAGTAGTGTTCTAGGACTAGCATCGTTTTACAATGAGCAGTTCTTC.